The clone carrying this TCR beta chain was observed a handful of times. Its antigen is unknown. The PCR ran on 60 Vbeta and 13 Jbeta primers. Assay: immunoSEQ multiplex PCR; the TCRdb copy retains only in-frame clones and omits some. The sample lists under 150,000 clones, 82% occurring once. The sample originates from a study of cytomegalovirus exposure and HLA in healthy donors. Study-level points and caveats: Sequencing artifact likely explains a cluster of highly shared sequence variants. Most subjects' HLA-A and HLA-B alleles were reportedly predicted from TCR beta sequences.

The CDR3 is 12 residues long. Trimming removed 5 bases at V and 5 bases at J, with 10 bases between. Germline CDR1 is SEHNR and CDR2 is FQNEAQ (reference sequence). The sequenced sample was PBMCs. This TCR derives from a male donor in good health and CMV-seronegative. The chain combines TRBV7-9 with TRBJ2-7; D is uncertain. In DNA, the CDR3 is TGTGCCAGCAGCACCGCGAGCCACGAGCAGTACTTC. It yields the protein CASSTASHEQYF.